The sequence of this T cell receptor (beta chain) was determined in a study of T cell changes during pregnancy in multiple sclerosis. This table comes from immunoSEQ multiplex PCR, and its TCRdb copy is limited to in-frame clones, with some not included. The sample yields approximately 79,000 clones, around 93% seen once. V gave up 5 bases and J gave up 0 bases; unmatched junction bases: 3. Germline loops: CDR1 SGHTA, CDR2 FQGNSA. This CDR3 contains 14 residues. The rearrangement uses TRBV7-2 and TRBJ1-1; 7 bases map to TRBD1. This sequence originates from a female donor in good health, enrolled as a control in a pregnancy study. The sample consisted of peripheral blood, taken in the second trimester of pregnancy. CDR3 protein: CASSQGVLNTEAFF. CDR3 bases: TGTGCCAGCAGCCAGGGGGTATTGAACACTGAAGCTTTCTTT. The whole variable domain, filled in from reference TRBV7-2 and TRBJ1-1, reads GAGVSQSPSNKVTEKGKDVELRCDPISGHTALYWYRQSLGQGLEFLIYFQGNSAPDKSGLPSDRFSAERTGGSVSTLTIQRTQQEDSAVYLCASSQGVLNTEAFFGQGTRLTVV.